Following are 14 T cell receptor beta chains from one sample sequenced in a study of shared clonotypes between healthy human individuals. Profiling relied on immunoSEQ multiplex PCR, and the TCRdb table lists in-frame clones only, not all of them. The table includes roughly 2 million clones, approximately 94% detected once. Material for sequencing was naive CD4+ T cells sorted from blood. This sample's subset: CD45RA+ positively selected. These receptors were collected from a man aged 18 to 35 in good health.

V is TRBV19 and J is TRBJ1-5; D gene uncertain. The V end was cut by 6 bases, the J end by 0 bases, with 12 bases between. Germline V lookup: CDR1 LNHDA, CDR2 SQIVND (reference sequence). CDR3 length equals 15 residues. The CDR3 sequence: CASRKDGNSNQPQHF. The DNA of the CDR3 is TGTGCCAGTAGGAAAGACGGGAATAGCAATCAGCCCCAGCATTTT. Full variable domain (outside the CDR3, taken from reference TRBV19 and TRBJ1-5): DGGITQSPKYLFRKEGQNVTLSCEQNLNHDAMYWYRQDPGQGLRLIYYSQIVNDFQKGDIAEGYSVSREKKESFPLTVTSAQKNPTAFYLCASRKDGNSNQPQHFGDGTRLSIL.

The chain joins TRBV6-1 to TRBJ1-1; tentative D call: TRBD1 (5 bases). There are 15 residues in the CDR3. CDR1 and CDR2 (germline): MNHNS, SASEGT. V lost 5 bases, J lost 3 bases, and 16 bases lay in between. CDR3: CASSPRLGGDTEAFF. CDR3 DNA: TGTGCCAGCAGTCCCCGGTTAGGAGGGGACACTGAAGCTTTCTTT.

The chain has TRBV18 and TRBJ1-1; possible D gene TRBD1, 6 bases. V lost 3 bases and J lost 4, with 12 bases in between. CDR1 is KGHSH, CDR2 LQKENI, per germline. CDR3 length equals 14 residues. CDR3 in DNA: TGTGCCAGCTCACCCCGACAGGCGGCCACTGAAGCTTTCTTT. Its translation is CASSPRQAATEAFF.

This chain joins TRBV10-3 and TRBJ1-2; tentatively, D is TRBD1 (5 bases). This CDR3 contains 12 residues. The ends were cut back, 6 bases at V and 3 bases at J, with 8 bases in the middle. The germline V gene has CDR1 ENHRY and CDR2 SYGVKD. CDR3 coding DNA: TGTGCCATCAGGGCGGGGGACTATGGCTACACCTTC. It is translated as CAIRAGDYGYTF.

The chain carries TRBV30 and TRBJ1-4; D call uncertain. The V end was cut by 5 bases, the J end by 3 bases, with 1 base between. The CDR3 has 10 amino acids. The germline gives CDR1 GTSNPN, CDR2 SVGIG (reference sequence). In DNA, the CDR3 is TGTGCCTGGGCTAATGAAAAACTGTTTTTT. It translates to CAWANEKLFF.

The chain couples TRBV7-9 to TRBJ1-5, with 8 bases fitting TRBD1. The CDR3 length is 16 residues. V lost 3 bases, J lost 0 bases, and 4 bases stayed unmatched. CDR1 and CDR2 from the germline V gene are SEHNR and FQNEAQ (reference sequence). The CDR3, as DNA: TGTGCCAGCAGCTTGGCGACAGGGGATAGCAATCAGCCCCAGCATTTT. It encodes CASSLATGDSNQPQHF.

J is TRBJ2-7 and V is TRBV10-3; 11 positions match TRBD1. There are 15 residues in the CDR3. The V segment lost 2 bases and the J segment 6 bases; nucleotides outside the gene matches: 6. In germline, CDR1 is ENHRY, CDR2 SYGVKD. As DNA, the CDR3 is TGTGCCATCAGTGAGCCTCGGGACAGGGGGGGCGAGCAGTACTTC. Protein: CAISEPRDRGGEQYF.

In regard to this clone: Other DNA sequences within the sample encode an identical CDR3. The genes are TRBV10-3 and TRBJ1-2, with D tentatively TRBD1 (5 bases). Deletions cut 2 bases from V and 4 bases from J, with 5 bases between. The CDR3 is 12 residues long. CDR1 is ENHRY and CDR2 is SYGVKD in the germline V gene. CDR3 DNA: TGTGCCATCAGTGAGCAGGGCTATGGCTACACCTTC. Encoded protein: CAISEQGYGYTF.

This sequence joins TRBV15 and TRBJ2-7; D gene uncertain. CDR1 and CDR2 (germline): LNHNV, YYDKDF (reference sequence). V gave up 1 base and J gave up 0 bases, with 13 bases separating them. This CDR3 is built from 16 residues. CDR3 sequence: CATSRGGASSSYEQYF. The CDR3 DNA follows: TGTGCCACCAGCAGAGGAGGAGCCTCGAGCTCCTACGAGCAGTACTTC.

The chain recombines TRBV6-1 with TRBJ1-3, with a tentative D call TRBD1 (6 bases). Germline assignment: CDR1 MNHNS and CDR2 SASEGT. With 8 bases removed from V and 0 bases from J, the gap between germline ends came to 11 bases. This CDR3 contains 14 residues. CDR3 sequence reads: CASDDRSSGNTIYF. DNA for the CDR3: TGTGCCAGCGATGACAGGAGCTCTGGAAACACCATATATTTT.

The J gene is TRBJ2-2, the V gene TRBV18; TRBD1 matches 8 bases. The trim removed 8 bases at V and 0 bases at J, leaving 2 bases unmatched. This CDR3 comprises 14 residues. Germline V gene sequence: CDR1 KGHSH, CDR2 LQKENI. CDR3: CASEGQANTGELFF. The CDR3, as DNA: TGTGCCAGCGAGGGACAGGCGAACACCGGGGAGCTGTTTTTT.

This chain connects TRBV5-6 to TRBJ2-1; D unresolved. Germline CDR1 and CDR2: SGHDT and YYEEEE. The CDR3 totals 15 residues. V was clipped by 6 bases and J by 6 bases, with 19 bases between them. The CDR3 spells CASTPGQAGTNEQFF. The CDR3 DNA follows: TGTGCCAGCACCCCTGGTCAAGCAGGTACCAATGAGCAGTTCTTC.

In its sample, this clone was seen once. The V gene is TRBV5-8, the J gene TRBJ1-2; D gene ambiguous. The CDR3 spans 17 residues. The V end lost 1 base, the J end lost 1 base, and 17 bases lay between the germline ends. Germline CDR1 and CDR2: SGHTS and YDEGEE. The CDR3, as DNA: TGTGCCAGCAGCTTGATAGGTTCGGGAAATATTAACTATGGCTACACCTTC. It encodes CASSLIGSGNINYGYTF.

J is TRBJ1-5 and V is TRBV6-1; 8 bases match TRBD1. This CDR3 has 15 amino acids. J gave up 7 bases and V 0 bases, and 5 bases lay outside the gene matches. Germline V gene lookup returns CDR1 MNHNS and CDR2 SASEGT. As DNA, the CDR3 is TGTGCCAGCAGTGAAGCTGCAGGGGGCGGACAGCCCCAGCATTTT. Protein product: CASSEAAGGGQPQHF.